This T cell receptor beta chain was recorded in a study of CD8 T cells in Susac syndrome. The authors reverse transcribed roughly 0.45 to 1 ug RNA with random hexamers. The immunoSEQ assay covered 54 Vbeta and 13 Jbeta segments for CDR3. TCRdb used MiXCR to reprocess the immunoSEQ multiplex PCR reads, holding one entry per CDR3 protein. The table has roughly 60,000 distinct CDR3 sequences, around nine tenths seen once. The table lists this clonotype with a count of one. Its target is unknown. Overall study findings and caveats: The study recognized that its TCR sequencing and HLA analysis covered a relatively small number of individuals.

TCR beta sequences were obtained from blood CD8+ and CD4+ T cells. It was healthy donors who served as the controls, matched for age and sex. V shed 1 base and J 8 bases; nucleotides not matched to a gene: 19. The CDR3 covers 19 residues. The germline V gene encodes CDR1 PRHDT and CDR2 FYEKMQ (reference sequence). Specimen: CD8+ T cells from PBMCs. This chain joins TRBV13 and TRBJ2-1; 8 positions match TRBD2. The TCR originated in a human donor in good health. The DNA of the CDR3 is TGTGCCAGCAGCTTAGATCCGACGGGGGGGCTTACATTCGGGGATGAGCAGTTCTTC. Amino acids: CASSLDPTGGLTFGDEQFF.